A selection of T cell receptor beta chains follows, all from one sample in a study of T cells in Graves' hyperthyroidism and ophthalmopathy. TCRdb reprocessed the multiplex PCR reads via MiXCR and lists one record per CDR3 protein. Here the sample spans about 460,000 distinct CDR3 sequences, under 25% being singletons. The sample comprised blood. The receptors were gathered from a woman aged 70-85 years with Graves' ophthalmopathy. CDR3s include the opening cysteine and the closing phenylalanine or tryptophan.

TRBV7-9,TRBJ2-2,CASSLGQGPGELFF
TRBV7-9,TRBJ1-2,CASSPSGVKYGYTF
TRBV6-1,TRBJ2-5,CASSDLRGSTGSSTQYF
TRBV30,TRBJ2-5,CAWSVQVETQYF
TRBV27,TRBJ2-7,CASSFSGDKAYEQYF
TRBV10-3,TRBJ1-1,CAISLGQGNTEAFF
TRBV15,TRBJ2-1,CATSRYGGKQFF
TRBV28,TRBJ1-5,CASRANGGGNQPQHF
TRBV30,TRBJ2-2,CAWSARGRNTGELFF
TRBV6-2/TRBV6-3,TRBJ1-5,CASSYFEGRYNQPQHF
TRBV20-1,TRBJ1-5,CSASLIGNQPQHF
TRBV20-1,TRBJ2-1,CSARGPGLTAAQFF
TRBV7-2,TRBJ1-1,CASSIRGRWGRTEAFF
TRBV3-1,TRBJ2-7,CASSFSGGSRQYF
TRBV19,TRBJ2-3,CASSIMRLSTDTQYF
TRBV6-5,TRBJ2-7,CASSYSTRYEQYF
TRBV28,TRBJ2-7,CASRTFTPGSYEQYF
TRBV7-2,TRBJ2-1,CASSTGRNEQFF
TRBV15,TRBJ2-3,CATRGQGATDTQYF
TRBV7-2,TRBJ2-2,CASSLGATYTGELFF
TRBV11-2,TRBJ2-5,CASSFAVRGETQYF
TRBV6-1,TRBJ1-4,CASSEAPGRNEKLFF
TRBV5-8,TRBJ2-5,CASSFQQGATETQYF
TRBV10-3,TRBJ1-4,CAIGDRGSNEKLFF
TRBV6-1,TRBJ2-7,CASRAGTDKDEQYF
TRBV12-5,TRBJ1-1,CASGFLGLFTEAFF
TRBV18,TRBJ2-1,CAQKTSGIDEQFF
TRBV25-1,TRBJ2-3,CASKGAGGTDTQYF
TRBV19,TRBJ1-2,CASRRQGDYGYTF
TRBV20-1,TRBJ2-1,CRAIGTGSRISSYNEQFF
TRBV14,TRBJ1-6,CASRLDYSSPLHF
TRBV5-1,TRBJ2-3,CASSLVAGGVDTQYF
TRBV7-9,TRBJ2-5,CASSLGDRGLRETQYF
TRBV28,TRBJ1-1,CASSPSPHFNTEAFF
TRBV5-1,TRBJ2-3,CASTGLAGAPADTQYF
TRBV28,TRBJ1-6,CASIQGGPPYNSPLHF